A selection of T cell receptor beta chains follows, all from one sample in a study of cytomegalovirus exposure and HLA in healthy donors. Measured with immunoSEQ multiplex PCR; TCRdb has only the in-frame clones, and not every one. The sample records 110,000 to 150,000 clones, around a tenth being singletons. Source material: PBMCs. The receptors here all came from a male donor in good health and CMV-seronegative. Both conserved end residues are part of each CDR3. A D gene is named only where the DNA matches it firmly. Expanded clones are given a class, and other clones once, few, many or no size at all.

D: TRBD1; V: TRBV28; J: TRBJ1-2; size: few; DNA: TGTGCCAGCACCCTAGACAGGGCACGGGGCTACACCTTC; CDR3: CASTLDRARGYTF
D: TRBD1; V: TRBV19; J: TRBJ2-7; size: few; DNA: TGTGCCAGTAGTGCAGGGACAGGGGGCCGCTACGAGCAGTACTTC; CDR3: CASSAGTGGRYEQYF
D: NA; V: TRBV10-3; J: TRBJ2-2; size: NA; DNA: TGTGCCATCAGTGAGTCGTACAGGGTTACCGGGGAGCTGTTTTTT; CDR3: CAISESYRVTGELFF
D: TRBD2; V: TRBV6-5; J: TRBJ2-1; size: few; DNA: TGTGCCAGCAGTTACTCCAGGGCGGGGGTGAACAATGAGCAGTTCTTC; CDR3: CASSYSRAGVNNEQFF
D: TRBD1; V: TRBV6-1; J: TRBJ2-7; size: few; DNA: TGTGCCAGCAGCGAGACAGGGTTGTCCTACGAGCAGTACTTC; CDR3: CASSETGLSYEQYF
D: TRBD2; V: TRBV27; J: TRBJ2-1; size: few; DNA: TGTGCCAGCAGTCCTGGCGGACTAGCGGGAGGGAAGTTCTTC; CDR3: CASSPGGLAGGKFF
D: TRBD1; V: TRBV5-1; J: TRBJ2-5; size: NA; DNA: TGCGCCAGCAGCTCCGGCCCCACCGGACAGGCAATGGAGCAGTACTTC; CDR3: CASSSGPTGQAMEQYF
D: NA; V: TRBV11-2; J: TRBJ1-1; size: few; DNA: TGTGCCAGCAAGCAGACTCTCATGAACACTGAAGCTTTCTTT; CDR3: CASKQTLMNTEAFF
D: NA; V: TRBV27; J: TRBJ1-4; size: few; DNA: TGTGCCAGCAGTGGACTAGGGGAAAAACTGTTTTTT; CDR3: CASSGLGEKLFF
D: TRBD1; V: TRBV7-2; J: TRBJ2-7; size: NA; DNA: TGTGCCAGCAGCTTACCGCAAGGGACAGGGACCTACGAGCAGTACTTC; CDR3: CASSLPQGTGTYEQYF
D: NA; V: TRBV13; J: TRBJ1-2; size: few; DNA: TGTGCCAGCAGCGCTCAGGGGTCCTACACCTTC; CDR3: CASSAQGSYTF
D: NA; V: TRBV28; J: TRBJ1-5; size: NA; DNA: TGTGCCAGCAGTTTCCTACGCCAGGGGTCGGTCAATCAGCCCCAGCATTTT; CDR3: CASSFLRQGSVNQPQHF
D: TRBD1; V: TRBV29-1; J: TRBJ1-1; size: few; DNA: TGCAGCGTTGGGGGGGTCAGGGGGAACATGAACACTGAAGCTTTCTTT; CDR3: CSVGGVRGNMNTEAFF
D: TRBD1; V: TRBV7-9; J: TRBJ2-2; size: NA; DNA: TGTGCCAGCAGCTTCCTGGACAGGGTACACACCGGGGAGCTGTTTTTT; CDR3: CASSFLDRVHTGELFF
D: TRBD1; V: TRBV5-1; J: TRBJ2-2; size: NA; DNA: TGCGCCAGCAGCCTGGGACAGGGGCTACTCACCGGGGAGCTGTTTTTT; CDR3: CASSLGQGLLTGELFF
D: TRBD1; V: TRBV4-3; J: TRBJ2-5; size: NA; DNA: TGCGCCAGCAGCCCAATGACAGGGGGTCAAGAGACCCAGTACTTC; CDR3: CASSPMTGGQETQYF
D: NA; V: TRBV19; J: TRBJ2-1; size: NA; DNA: TGTGCCACAGGGGTTATTGGCTACAATGAGCAGTTCTTC; CDR3: CATGVIGYNEQFF
D: TRBD2; V: TRBV2; J: TRBJ2-1; size: few; DNA: TGTGCCAGCAGTCGGCCTAGCGGACACAATGAGCAGTTCTTC; CDR3: CASSRPSGHNEQFF
D: TRBD1; V: TRBV19; J: TRBJ1-1; size: few; DNA: TGTGCCAGTAGTTCCGACAGGGGGAACACTGAAGCTTTCTTT; CDR3: CASSSDRGNTEAFF
D: TRBD2; V: TRBV14; J: TRBJ2-1; size: NA; DNA: TGTGCCAGCAGTCCTACTAGCGTCAATGAGCAGTTCTTC; CDR3: CASSPTSVNEQFF
D: TRBD2; V: TRBV2; J: TRBJ2-5; size: few; DNA: TGTGCCAGCAGTGCTATTCCTAGCGGCCCTCAAGAGACCCAGTACTTC; CDR3: CASSAIPSGPQETQYF
D: NA; V: TRBV6-5; J: TRBJ1-1; size: few; DNA: TGTGCCAGCAGTTACGCGTATCAGGGCTCAGCTTTCTTT; CDR3: CASSYAYQGSAFF
D: TRBD1; V: TRBV11-2; J: TRBJ2-5; size: few; DNA: TGTGCCAGCAGCTTTAACAGGGGGAAGGAGACCCAGTACTTC; CDR3: CASSFNRGKETQYF
D: NA; V: TRBV5-1; J: TRBJ1-1; size: few; DNA: TGCGCCAGCACCCCCGGGGACATGAACACTGAAGCTTTCTTT; CDR3: CASTPGDMNTEAFF
D: TRBD2; V: TRBV28; J: TRBJ2-1; size: NA; DNA: TGTGCCAGCAGTTTGCGTTTAACTAGCGGGAGAATTGAGCAGTTCTTC; CDR3: CASSLRLTSGRIEQFF
D: TRBD1; V: TRBV18; J: TRBJ1-4; size: NA; DNA: TGTGCCAGCTCACCAGGACAGGGGAATGAAAAACTGTTTTTT; CDR3: CASSPGQGNEKLFF
D: TRBD2; V: TRBV19; J: TRBJ2-2; size: few; DNA: TGTGCCAGTAGGTCTGGGCTAGCGGGAGCCTGGGGGACCGGGGAGCTGTTTTTT; CDR3: CASRSGLAGAWGTGELFF
D: TRBD1; V: TRBV29-1; J: TRBJ2-5; size: few; DNA: TGCAGCGTCCGGACAGGGGCGGGGGAGACCCAGTACTTC; CDR3: CSVRTGAGETQYF
D: TRBD2; V: TRBV4-3; J: TRBJ2-2; size: NA; DNA: TGCGCCAGCAGCCATCCTACCGGGACTAGCGGCACGAACACCGGGGAGCTGTTTTTT; CDR3: CASSHPTGTSGTNTGELFF
D: TRBD1; V: TRBV5-8; J: TRBJ1-5; size: few; DNA: TGTGCCAGCGGCTCCGGACAGGGCAATCAGCCCCAGCATTTT; CDR3: CASGSGQGNQPQHF
D: NA; V: TRBV10-3; J: TRBJ2-7; size: few; DNA: TGTGCCATTACCGGGACTGACTCCTACGAGCAGTACTTC; CDR3: CAITGTDSYEQYF
D: NA; V: TRBV7-2; J: TRBJ1-2; size: few; DNA: TGTGCCGCAGTCCTACGGCAGGGAACCGGCTACACCTTC; CDR3: CAAVLRQGTGYTF
D: NA; V: TRBV28; J: TRBJ1-2; size: NA; DNA: TGTGCCAGCAGTCCGGCCGGGGGGCGCGTCTATGGCTACACCTTC; CDR3: CASSPAGGRVYGYTF
D: NA; V: TRBV28; J: TRBJ2-1; size: few; DNA: TGTGCCAGCAGTAGGGTGCGGGCCACCTACAATGAGCAGTTCTTC; CDR3: CASSRVRATYNEQFF
D: TRBD1; V: TRBV5-6; J: TRBJ2-1; size: few; DNA: TGTGCCAGCAGCTCGTTAGGGACAGGCCATCAAAATGAGCAGTTCTTC; CDR3: CASSSLGTGHQNEQFF
D: TRBD2; V: TRBV4-1; J: TRBJ2-7; size: NA; DNA: TGCGCCAGCAGCCCTGGGGGGGTAAGGTCCTACGAGCAGTACTTC; CDR3: CASSPGGVRSYEQYF